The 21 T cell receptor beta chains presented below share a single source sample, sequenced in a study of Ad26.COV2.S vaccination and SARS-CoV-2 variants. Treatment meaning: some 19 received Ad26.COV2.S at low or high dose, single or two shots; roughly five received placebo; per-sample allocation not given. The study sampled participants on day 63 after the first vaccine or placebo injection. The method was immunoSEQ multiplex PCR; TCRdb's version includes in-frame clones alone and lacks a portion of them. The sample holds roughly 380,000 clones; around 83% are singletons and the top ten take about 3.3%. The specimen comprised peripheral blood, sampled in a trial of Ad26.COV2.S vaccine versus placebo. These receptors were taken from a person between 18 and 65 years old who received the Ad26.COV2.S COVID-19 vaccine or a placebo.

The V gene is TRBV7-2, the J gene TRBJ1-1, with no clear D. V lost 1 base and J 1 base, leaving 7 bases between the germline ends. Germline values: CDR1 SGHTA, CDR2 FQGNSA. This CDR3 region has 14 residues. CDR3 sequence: CASSLGRWNTEAFF. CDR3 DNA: TGTGCCAGCAGCTTAGGGCGATGGAACACTGAAGCTTTCTTT.

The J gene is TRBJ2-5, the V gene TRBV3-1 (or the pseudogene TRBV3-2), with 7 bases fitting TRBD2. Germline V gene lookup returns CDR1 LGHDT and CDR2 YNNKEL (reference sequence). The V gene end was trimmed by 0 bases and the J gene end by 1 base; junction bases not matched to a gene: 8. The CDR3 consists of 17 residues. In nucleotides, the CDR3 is TGTGCCAGCAGCCAAGAGCCCTTCCTAGCGGCCCAAGAGACCCAGTACTTC. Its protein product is CASSQEPFLAAQETQYF.

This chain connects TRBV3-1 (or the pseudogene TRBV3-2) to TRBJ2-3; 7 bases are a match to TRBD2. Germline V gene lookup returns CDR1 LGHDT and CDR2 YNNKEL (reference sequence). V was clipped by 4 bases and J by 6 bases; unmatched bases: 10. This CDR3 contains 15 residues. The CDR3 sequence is CASSRRRDYGDTQYF. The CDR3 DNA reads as TGTGCCAGCAGCCGCCGACGGGACTACGGGGATACGCAGTATTTT.

CDR3 bases: TGTGCCAGCAGTTACTCGTCTTCCGGTCATTATGGCTACACCTTC. Translation: CASSYSSSGHYGYTF. The chain uses TRBV6-2 or TRBV6-3 and TRBJ1-2; D remains ambiguous. Trimming left V 0 bases short and J 5 bases short, with 13 bases between. Germline V gene data show CDR1 as MNHEY and CDR2 as SVGEGT. The length of the CDR3 is 15 residues.

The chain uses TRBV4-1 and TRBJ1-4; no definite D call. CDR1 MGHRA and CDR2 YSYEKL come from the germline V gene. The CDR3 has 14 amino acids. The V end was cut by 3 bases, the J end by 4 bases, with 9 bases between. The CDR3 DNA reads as TGCGCCAGCAGCCAGGTACAGAGTAATGAAAAACTGTTTTTT. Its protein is CASSQVQSNEKLFF.

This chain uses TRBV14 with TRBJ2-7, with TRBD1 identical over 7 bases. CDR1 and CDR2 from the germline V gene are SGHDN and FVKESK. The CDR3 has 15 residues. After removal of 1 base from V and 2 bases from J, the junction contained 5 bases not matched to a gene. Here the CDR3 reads CASSQARQGPYEQYF. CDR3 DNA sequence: TGTGCCAGCAGCCAAGCCCGACAGGGCCCCTACGAGCAGTACTTC.

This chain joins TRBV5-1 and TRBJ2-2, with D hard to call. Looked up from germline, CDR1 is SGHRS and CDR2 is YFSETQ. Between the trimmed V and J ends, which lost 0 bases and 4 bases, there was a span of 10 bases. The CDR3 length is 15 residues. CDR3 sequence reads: CASSLDEFRTGELFF. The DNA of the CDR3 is TGCGCCAGCAGCTTGGATGAATTTCGCACCGGGGAGCTGTTTTTT.

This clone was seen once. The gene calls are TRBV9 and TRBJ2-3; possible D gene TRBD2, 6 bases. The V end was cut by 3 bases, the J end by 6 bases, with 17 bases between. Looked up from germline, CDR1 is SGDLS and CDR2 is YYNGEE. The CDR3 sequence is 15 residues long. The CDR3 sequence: CASSEGTRPPDTQYF. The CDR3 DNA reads TGTGCCAGCAGCGAAGGGACTCGCCCCCCGGATACGCAGTATTTT.

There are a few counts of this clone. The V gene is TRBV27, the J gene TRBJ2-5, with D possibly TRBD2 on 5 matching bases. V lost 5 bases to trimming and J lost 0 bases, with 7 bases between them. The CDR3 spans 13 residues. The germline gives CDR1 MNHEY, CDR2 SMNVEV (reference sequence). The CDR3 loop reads CASSRRNQETQYF. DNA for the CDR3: TGTGCCAGCAGTCGGAGGAACCAAGAGACCCAGTACTTC.

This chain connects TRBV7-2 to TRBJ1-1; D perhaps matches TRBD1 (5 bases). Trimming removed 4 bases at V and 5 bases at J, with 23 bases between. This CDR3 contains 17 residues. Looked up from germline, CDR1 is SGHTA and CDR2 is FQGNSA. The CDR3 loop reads CASSSHAREGRRTEAFF. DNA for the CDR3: TGTGCCAGCAGCTCCCACGCCCGCGAGGGGCGCAGAACTGAAGCTTTCTTT.

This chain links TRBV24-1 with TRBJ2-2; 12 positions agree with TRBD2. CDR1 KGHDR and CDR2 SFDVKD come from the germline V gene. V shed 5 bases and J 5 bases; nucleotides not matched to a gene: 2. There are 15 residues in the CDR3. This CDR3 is CATSASGRDTGELFF. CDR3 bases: TGTGCCACCAGTGCTAGCGGGAGGGATACCGGGGAGCTGTTTTTT.

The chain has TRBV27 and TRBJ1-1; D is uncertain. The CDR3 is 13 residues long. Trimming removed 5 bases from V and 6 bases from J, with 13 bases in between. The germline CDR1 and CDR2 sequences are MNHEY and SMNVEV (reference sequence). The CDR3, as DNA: TGTGCCAGCAGTAACTACCGCTCCCCTGAAGCTTTCTTT. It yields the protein CASSNYRSPEAFF.

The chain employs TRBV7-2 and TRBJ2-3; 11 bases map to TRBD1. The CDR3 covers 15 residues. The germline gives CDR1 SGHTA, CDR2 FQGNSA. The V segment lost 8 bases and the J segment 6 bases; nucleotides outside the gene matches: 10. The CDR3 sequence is CASVWGTGGLDTQYF. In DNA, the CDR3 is TGTGCCAGCGTCTGGGGGACAGGGGGTCTGGATACGCAGTATTTT. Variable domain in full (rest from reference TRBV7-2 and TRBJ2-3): GAGVSQSPSNKVTEKGKDVELRCDPISGHTALYWYRQSLGQGLEFLIYFQGNSAPDKSGLPSDRFSAERTGGSVSTLTIQRTQQEDSAVYLCASVWGTGGLDTQYFGPGTRLTVL.

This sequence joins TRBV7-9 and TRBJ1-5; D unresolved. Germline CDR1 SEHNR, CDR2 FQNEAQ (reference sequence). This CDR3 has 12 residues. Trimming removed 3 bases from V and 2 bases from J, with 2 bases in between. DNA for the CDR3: TGTGCCAGCAGCTTCGGCAATCAGCCCCAGCATTTT. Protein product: CASSFGNQPQHF.

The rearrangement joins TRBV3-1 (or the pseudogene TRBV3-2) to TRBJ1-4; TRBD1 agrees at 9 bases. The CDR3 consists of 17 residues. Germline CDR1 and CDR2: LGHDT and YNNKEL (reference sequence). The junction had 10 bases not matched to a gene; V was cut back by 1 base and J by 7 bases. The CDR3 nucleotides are TGTGCCAGCAGCCAAGTCAGGGGGACAGGGCTCGTTGAAAAACTGTTTTTT. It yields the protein CASSQVRGTGLVEKLFF.

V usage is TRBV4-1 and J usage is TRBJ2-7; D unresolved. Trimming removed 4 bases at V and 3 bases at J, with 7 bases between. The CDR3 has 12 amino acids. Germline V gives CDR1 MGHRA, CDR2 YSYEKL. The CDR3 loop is CASSPGRYEQYF. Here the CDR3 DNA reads TGCGCCAGCAGCCCTGGACGCTACGAGCAGTACTTC.

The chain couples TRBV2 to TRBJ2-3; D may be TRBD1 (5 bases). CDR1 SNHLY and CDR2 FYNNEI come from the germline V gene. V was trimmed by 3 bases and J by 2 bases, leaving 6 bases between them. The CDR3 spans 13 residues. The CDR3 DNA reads TGTGCCAGCAGTGACAGGGTCACAGATACGCAGTATTTT. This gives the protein CASSDRVTDTQYF.

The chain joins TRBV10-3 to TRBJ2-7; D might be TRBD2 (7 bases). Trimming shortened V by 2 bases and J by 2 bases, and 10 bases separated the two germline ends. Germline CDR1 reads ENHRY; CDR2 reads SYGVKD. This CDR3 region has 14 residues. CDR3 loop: CAISEGGAPYEQYF. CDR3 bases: TGTGCCATCAGTGAGGGGGGGGCCCCCTACGAGCAGTACTTC.

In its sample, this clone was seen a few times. The CDR3: CASSLMLAGGLSTDTQYF. Written as DNA, the CDR3 is TGCGCCAGCAGCTTGATGCTAGCGGGGGGTTTAAGCACAGATACGCAGTATTTT. The chain combines TRBV5-1 with TRBJ2-3; TRBD2 matches 11 bases. The V and J ends lost 1 base and 0 bases, in that order; junction bases with no gene match: 7. From germline, CDR1 is SGHRS and CDR2 YFSETQ. This CDR3 has 18 amino acids.

CDR3 amino acids: CASRRLGGTEAFF. CDR3 in DNA: TGTGCCAGCAGACGGCTAGGTGGGACTGAAGCTTTCTTT. V and J are TRBV28 and TRBJ1-1, with D uncertain. CDR3 length: 13 residues. The V end lost 6 bases, the J end lost 5 bases, and 13 bases lay between the germline ends. Germline V lookup: CDR1 MDHEN, CDR2 SYDVKM.

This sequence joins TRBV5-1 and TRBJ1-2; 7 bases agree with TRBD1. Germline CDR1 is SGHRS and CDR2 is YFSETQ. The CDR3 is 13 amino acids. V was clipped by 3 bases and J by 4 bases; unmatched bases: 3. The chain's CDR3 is CASSSGQFYGYTF. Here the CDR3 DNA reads TGCGCCAGCAGCTCGGGACAGTTCTATGGCTACACCTTC. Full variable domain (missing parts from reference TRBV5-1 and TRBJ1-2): KAGVTQTPRYLIKTRGQQVTLSCSPISGHRSVSWYQQTPGQGLQFLFEYFSETQRNKGNFPGRFSGRQFSNSRSEMNVSTLELGDSALYLCASSSGQFYGYTFGSGTRLTVV.